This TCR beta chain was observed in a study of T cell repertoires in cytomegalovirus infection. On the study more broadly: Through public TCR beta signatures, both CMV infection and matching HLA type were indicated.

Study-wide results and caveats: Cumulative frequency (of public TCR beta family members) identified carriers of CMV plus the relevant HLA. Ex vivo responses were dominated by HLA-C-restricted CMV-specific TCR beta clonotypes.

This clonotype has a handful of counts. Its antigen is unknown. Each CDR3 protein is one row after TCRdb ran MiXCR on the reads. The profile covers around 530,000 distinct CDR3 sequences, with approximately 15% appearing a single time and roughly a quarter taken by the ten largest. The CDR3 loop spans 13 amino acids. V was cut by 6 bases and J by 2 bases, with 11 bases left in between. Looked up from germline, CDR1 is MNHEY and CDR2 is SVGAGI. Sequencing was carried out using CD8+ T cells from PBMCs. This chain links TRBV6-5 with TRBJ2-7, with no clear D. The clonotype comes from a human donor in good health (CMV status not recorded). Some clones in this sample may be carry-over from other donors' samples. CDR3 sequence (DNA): TGTGCCAGCAGAAGACGGTCTGCCTACGAGCAGTACTTC. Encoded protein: CASRRRSAYEQYF.